Following are 7 T cell receptor beta chains from one sample sequenced in a study of blood T cell repertoires in COVID-19 (dated by TCRdb to 2018 to 2021). Libraries came from the immunoSEQ multiplex PCR assay. Entries here come from immuneACCESS through TCRdb and include only in-frame sequences with V and J called. Some clones fail to appear in such tables; in the studies checked, an unresolved V gene covers under half of the shortfall, and the cause of the remainder is unknown. This sample comprises 250,000 or so clones, 85% to 90% of them detected only once. The biggest ten clones account for about 4.5% of the sample. Sequenced: peripheral blood. The receptors come from a woman aged 40-49 years who had recovered from COVID-19.

The chain couples TRBV3-1 (or the pseudogene TRBV3-2) to TRBJ2-4; D not certain. The CDR3 length is 14 residues. V was pared by 1 base and J by 2 bases, with 6 bases between. From germline, CDR1 is LGHDT and CDR2 YNNKEL (reference sequence). The CDR3 DNA is TGTGCCAGCAGCCAAGCCTTTTCCAAAAACATTCAGTACTTC. It translates to CASSQAFSKNIQYF.

CDR3 coding DNA: TGCGCCAGCAGCTTGGCCTCGGGCGGGGGCCGCACAGATACGCAGTATTTT. Amino acid sequence: CASSLASGGGRTDTQYF. J is TRBJ2-3 and V is TRBV5-1; weak D call: TRBD2 (7 bases). CDR3 length equals 17 residues. Looked up from germline, CDR1 is SGHRS and CDR2 is YFSETQ. Trimming took off 0 bases at V and 1 base at J, with 15 bases between the two ends.

A word on this clone: Sequence at one end of the junction differs from germline and may be a read error. The chain joins TRBV15 to TRBJ2-5; 8 bases are a match to TRBD2. The CDR3 covers 13 residues. From germline, CDR1 is LNHNV and CDR2 YYDKDF (reference sequence). The CDR3 is CATSTSGQETQYF. The CDR3 region has the DNA TGTGCCACGAGCACTAGCGGCCAAGAGACCCAGTACTTC.

This clone was observed a handful of times. The chain couples TRBV11-2 to TRBJ1-6, with 7 bases aligning to TRBD1. CDR1 SGHAT and CDR2 FQNNGV come from the germline V gene. With 2 bases clipped from V and 6 bases from J, the junction kept 4 bases outside the gene matches. This CDR3 spans 15 amino acids. Here the CDR3 reads CASSLSGTVNSPLHF. In DNA, the CDR3 is TGTGCCAGCAGCTTATCCGGGACAGTTAATTCACCCCTCCACTTT.

The chain combines TRBV5-5 with TRBJ2-5; no clear D gene. Per germline, CDR1 SGHKS and CDR2 YYEKEE (reference sequence). The CDR3 extends over 14 amino acids. Trimming pared 4 bases from V and 0 bases from J, leaving 10 bases between. The CDR3 DNA reads TGTGCCAGCAGCCGCCCCCTAGACCAAGAGACCCAGTACTTC. Translation gives CASSRPLDQETQYF.

The V and J genes are TRBV14 and TRBJ2-2, with D perhaps TRBD2 (6 bases). V gave up 1 base and J gave up 6 bases, with 15 bases separating them. The CDR3 has 16 residues. Germline V CDR1 and CDR2: SGHDN, FVKESK. CDR3 DNA sequence: TGTGCCAGCAGCCAAGTGGTCGGGGGAAGGTCCGGGGAGCTGTTTTTT. Its protein is CASSQVVGGRSGELFF.

This clone was recorded a few times. V and J are TRBV5-8 and TRBJ2-5; 11 nucleotides match TRBD2. This CDR3 comprises 16 residues. Germline V CDR1 and CDR2: SGHTS, YDEGEE. Unmatched junction bases numbered 4, after V lost 1 base and J lost 2 bases. CDR3 nucleotides: TGTGCCAGCAGCTTGCCGGGACTAGCGGCGCAAGAGACCCAGTACTTC. Protein: CASSLPGLAAQETQYF.